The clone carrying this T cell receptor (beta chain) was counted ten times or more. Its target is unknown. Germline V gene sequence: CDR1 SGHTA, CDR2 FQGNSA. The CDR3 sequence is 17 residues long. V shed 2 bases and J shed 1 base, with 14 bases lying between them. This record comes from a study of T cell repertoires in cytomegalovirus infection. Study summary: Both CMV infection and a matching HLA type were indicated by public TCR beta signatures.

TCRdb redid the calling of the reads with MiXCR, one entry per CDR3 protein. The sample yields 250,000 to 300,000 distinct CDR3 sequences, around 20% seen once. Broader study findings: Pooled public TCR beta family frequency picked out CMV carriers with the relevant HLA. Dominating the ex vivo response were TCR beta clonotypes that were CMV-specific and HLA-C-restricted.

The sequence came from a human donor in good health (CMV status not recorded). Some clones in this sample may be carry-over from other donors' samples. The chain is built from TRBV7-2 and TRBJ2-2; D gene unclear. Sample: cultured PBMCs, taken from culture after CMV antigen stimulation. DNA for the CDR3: TGTGCCAGCAGCTTAATTGCTAGGTTTAAGAACACCGGGGAGCTGTTTTTT. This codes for CASSLIARFKNTGELFF.